This TCR beta chain originates from a study of CD8 T cells in Susac syndrome. Reverse transcription of roughly 0.5 to 1 ug RNA was carried out with random hexamers. TCRdb called the immunoSEQ multiplex PCR reads again in MiXCR, with one record for every CDR3 protein. The sample lists 200,000 to 250,000 distinct CDR3 sequences, approximately 95% occurring once. Negative isolation yielded CD4+ and CD8+ T cells, and FACS enriched TEMRA cells. On this clonotype: The antigen is not known.

Study observations and caveats: The study's TCR sequencing and HLA analysis covered a relatively small number of individuals, and the study acknowledged this.

J gave up 4 bases and V 0 bases, and 3 bases lay outside the gene matches. The CDR3 is 15 amino acids. From germline, CDR1 is SGDLS and CDR2 YYNGEE. This chain joins TRBV9 and TRBJ2-7; 11 nucleotides line up with TRBD2. The TCR originated in a human donor with multiple sclerosis. Specimen: CD4+ T cells from PBMCs. The CDR3 sequence: CASSVGTSGRYEQYF. The CDR3 region has the DNA TGTGCCAGCAGCGTAGGAACTAGCGGGAGATACGAGCAGTACTTC.